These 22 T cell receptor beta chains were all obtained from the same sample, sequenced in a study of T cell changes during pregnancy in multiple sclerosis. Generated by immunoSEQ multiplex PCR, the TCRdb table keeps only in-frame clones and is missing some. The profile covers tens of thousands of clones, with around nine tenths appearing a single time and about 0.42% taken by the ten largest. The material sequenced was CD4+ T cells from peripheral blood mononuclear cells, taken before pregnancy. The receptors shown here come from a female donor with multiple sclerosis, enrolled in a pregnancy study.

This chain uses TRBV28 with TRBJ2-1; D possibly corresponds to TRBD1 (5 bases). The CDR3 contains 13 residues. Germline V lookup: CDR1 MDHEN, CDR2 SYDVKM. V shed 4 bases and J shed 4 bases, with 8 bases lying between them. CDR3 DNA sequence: TGTGCCAGCAGTTCGACAGCTTACAATGAGCAGTTCTTC. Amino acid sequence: CASSSTAYNEQFF.

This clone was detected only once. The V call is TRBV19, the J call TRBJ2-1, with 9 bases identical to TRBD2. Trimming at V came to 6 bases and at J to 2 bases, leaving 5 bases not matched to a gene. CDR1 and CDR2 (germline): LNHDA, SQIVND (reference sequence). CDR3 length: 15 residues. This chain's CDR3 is CASSQSGGPYNEQFF. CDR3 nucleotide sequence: TGTGCCAGTAGCCAAAGCGGGGGGCCCTACAATGAGCAGTTCTTC. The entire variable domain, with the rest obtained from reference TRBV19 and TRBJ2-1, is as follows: DGGITQSPKYLFRKEGQNVTLSCEQNLNHDAMYWYRQDPGQGLRLIYYSQIVNDFQKGDIAEGYSVSREKKESFPLTVTSAQKNPTAFYLCASSQSGGPYNEQFFGPGTRLTVL.

CDR3: CASSGQGWEETQYF. CDR3 DNA sequence: TGTGCCAGCAGTGGACAGGGGTGGGAAGAGACCCAGTACTTC. The chain combines TRBV6-1 with TRBJ2-5; 8 positions agree with TRBD1. Trimming removed 4 bases from V and 3 bases from J; junction bases left unmatched: 4. The germline gives CDR1 MNHNS, CDR2 SASEGT. This CDR3 comprises 14 residues.

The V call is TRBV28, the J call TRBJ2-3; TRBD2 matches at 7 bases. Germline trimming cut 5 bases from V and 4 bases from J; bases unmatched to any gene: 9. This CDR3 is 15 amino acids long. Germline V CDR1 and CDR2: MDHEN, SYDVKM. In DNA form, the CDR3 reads TGTGCCAGCAGTGTGGCGGGAGACGTCTCAGATACGCAGTATTTT. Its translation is CASSVAGDVSDTQYF.

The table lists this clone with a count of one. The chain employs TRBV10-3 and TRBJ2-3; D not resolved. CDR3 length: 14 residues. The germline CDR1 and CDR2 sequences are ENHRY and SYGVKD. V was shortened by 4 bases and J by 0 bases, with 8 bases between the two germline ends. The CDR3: CAISAYPSTDTQYF. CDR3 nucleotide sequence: TGTGCCATCAGTGCGTATCCTAGCACAGATACGCAGTATTTT.

The CDR3 DNA reads as TGTGCCAGCAGTAGGGGACAATTTAACTACGAGCAGTACTTC. Its protein is CASSRGQFNYEQYF. The V call is TRBV14, the J call TRBJ2-7; D may be TRBD1 (6 bases). This CDR3 has 14 amino acids. Germline V gene sequence: CDR1 SGHDN, CDR2 FVKESK. Trimming left V 6 bases short and J 3 bases short, with 15 bases between.

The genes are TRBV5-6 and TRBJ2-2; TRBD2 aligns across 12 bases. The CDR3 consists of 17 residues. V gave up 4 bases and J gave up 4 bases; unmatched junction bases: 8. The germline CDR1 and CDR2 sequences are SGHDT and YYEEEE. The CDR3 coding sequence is TGTGCCAGCAGCCCGCTGACTAGCGGGGGCCGCACCGGGGAGCTGTTTTTT. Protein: CASSPLTSGGRTGELFF. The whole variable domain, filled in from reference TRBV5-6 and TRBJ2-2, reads DAGVTQSPTHLIKTRGQQVTLRCSPKSGHDTVSWYQQALGQGPQFIFQYYEEEERQRGNFPDRFSGHQFPNYSSELNVNALLLGDSALYLCASSPLTSGGRTGELFFGEGSRLTVL.

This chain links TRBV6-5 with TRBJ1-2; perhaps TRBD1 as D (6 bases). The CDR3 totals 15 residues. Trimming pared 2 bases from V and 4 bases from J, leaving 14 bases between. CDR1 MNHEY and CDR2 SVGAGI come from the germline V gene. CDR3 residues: CASSYASTGTYGYTF. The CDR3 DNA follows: TGTGCCAGCAGTTACGCATCGACAGGTACCTATGGCTACACCTTC.

CDR3 nucleotide sequence: TGTGCCATCAGTGAGTCCGGGGGAACAGATACGCAGTATTTT. Its protein product is CAISESGGTDTQYF. The chain uses TRBV10-3 and TRBJ2-3; a possible D gene is TRBD2 (6 bases). V was trimmed by 0 bases and J by 3 bases, leaving 7 bases between them. Germline CDR1 ENHRY, CDR2 SYGVKD. The CDR3 loop spans 14 amino acids.

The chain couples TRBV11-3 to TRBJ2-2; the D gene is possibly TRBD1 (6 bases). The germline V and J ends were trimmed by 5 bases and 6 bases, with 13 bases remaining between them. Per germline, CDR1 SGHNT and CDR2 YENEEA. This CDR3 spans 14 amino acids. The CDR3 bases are TGTGCCAGCAGCCCCTACAGGGAATCCGGGGAGCTGTTTTTT. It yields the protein CASSPYRESGELFF.

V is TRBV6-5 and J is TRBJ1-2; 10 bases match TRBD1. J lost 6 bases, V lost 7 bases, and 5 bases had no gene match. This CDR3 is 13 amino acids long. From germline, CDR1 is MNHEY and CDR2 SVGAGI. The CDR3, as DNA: TGTGCCAGCACCAGCGACAGGGGGCATGGCTACACCTTC. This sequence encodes CASTSDRGHGYTF.

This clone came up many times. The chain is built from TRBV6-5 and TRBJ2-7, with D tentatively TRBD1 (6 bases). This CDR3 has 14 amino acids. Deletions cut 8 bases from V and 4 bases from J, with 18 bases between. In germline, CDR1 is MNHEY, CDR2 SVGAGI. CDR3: CASGRAQGPYEQYF. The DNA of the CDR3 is TGTGCCAGCGGTCGGGCACAGGGTCCTTACGAGCAGTACTTC.

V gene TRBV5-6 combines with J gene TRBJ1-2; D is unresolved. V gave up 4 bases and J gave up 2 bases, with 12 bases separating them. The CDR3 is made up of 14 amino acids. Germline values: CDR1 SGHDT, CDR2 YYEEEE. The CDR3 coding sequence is TGTGCCAGCAGCCCACACAGACCAAACTATGGCTACACCTTC. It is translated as CASSPHRPNYGYTF.

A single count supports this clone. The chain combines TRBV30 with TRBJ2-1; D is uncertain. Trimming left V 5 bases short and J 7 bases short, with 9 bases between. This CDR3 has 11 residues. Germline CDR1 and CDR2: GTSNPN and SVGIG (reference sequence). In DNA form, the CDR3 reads TGTGCCTGGGACGCAGCGAATGAGCAGTTCTTC. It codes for CAWDAANEQFF. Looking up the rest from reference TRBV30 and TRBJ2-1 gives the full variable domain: SQTIHQWPATLVQPVGSPLSLECTVEGTSNPNLYWYRQAAGRGLQLLFYSVGIGQISSEVPQNLSASRPQDRQFILSSKKLLLSDSGFYLCAWDAANEQFFGPGTRLTVL.

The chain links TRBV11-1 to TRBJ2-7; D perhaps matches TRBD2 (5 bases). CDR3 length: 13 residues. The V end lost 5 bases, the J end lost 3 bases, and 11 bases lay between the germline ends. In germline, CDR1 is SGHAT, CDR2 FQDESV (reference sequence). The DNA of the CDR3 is TGTGCCAGCAGCCCGCGAACTAGCTACGAGCAGTACTTC. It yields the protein CASSPRTSYEQYF.

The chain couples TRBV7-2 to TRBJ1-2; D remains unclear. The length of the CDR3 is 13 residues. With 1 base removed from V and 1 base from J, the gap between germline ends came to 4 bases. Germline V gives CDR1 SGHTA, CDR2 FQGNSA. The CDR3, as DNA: TGTGCCAGCAGCTTAGACTATAACTATGGCTACACCTTC. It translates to CASSLDYNYGYTF. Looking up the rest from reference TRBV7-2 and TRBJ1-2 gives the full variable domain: GAGVSQSPSNKVTEKGKDVELRCDPISGHTALYWYRQSLGQGLEFLIYFQGNSAPDKSGLPSDRFSAERTGGSVSTLTIQRTQQEDSAVYLCASSLDYNYGYTFGSGTRLTVV.

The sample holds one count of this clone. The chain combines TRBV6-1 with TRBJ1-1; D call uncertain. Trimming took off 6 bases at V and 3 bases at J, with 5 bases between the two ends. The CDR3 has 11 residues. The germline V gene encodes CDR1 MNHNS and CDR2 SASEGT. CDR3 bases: TGTGCCAGCAGGTCGTACACTGAAGCTTTCTTT. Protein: CASRSYTEAFF.

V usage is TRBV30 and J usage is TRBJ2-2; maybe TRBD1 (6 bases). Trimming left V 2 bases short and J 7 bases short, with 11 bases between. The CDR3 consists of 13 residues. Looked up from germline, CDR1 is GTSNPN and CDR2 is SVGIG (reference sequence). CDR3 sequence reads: CAWSSQGIGELFF. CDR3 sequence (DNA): TGTGCCTGGAGTTCGCAGGGGATCGGGGAGCTGTTTTTT.

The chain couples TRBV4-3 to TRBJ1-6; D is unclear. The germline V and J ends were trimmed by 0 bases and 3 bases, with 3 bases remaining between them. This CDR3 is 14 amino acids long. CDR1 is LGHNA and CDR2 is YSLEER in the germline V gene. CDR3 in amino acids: CASSQEHYNSPLHF. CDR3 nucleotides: TGCGCCAGCAGCCAAGAACACTATAATTCACCCCTCCACTTT.

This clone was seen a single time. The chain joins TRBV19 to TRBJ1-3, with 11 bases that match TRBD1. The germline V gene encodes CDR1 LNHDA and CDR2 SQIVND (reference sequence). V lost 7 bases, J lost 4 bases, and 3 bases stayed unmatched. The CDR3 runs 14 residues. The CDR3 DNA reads TGTGCCAGTATGGACAGGGGGCTAGGAAACACCATATATTTT. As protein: CASMDRGLGNTIYF.

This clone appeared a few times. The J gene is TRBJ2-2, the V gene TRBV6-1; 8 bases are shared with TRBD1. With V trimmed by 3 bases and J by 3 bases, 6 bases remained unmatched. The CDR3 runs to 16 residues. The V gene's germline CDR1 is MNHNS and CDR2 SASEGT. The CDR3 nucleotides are TGTGCCAGCAGTGACCCCAGGGGGCGCGACACCGGGGAGCTGTTTTTT. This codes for CASSDPRGRDTGELFF.

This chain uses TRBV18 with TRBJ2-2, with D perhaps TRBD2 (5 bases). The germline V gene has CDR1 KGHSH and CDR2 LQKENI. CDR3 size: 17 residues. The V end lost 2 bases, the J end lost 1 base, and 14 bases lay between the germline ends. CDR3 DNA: TGTGCCAGCTCACCAAACAGCGGCCTTTTGAACACCGGGGAGCTGTTTTTT. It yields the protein CASSPNSGLLNTGELFF.